Listed here are 17 T cell receptor beta chains from one sample, sequenced in a study of blood T cells in healthy people across ages. With a J-beta primer mix and a sample-barcoded 5' primer, a second PCR ran roughly 7 to 11 cycles. Each CDR3 protein gets one entry after TCRdb re-called the 5' RACE reads with MiXCR. The repertoire includes 1 million or so distinct CDR3 sequences, about 23% of them detected once, and less than 0.75% sits in the top ten. This sample was also put to use in a study of T cells of mothers and their children.

The source material was blood. The receptors originated from a girl aged 2-10 years in good health.

This clonotype was counted a few times. The CDR3 region has the DNA TGCGCCAGCAGCTTGGGAGGAGCAACAAGCGGCTACACCTTC. It is translated as CASSLGGATSGYTF. The chain combines TRBV5-1 with TRBJ1-2, with D hard to call. Germline V gene sequence: CDR1 SGHRS, CDR2 YFSETQ. Trimming removed 0 bases at V and 8 bases at J, with 14 bases between. The length of the CDR3 is 14 residues.

This clonotype was picked up a small number of times. The chain has TRBV11-1 and TRBJ2-3; TRBD1 aligns across 7 bases. Germline assignment: CDR1 SGHAT and CDR2 FQDESV (reference sequence). This CDR3 contains 13 residues. Losses at the gene ends were 6 bases for V and 8 bases for J; bases not matched to a gene: 8. In DNA, the CDR3 is TGTGCCAGCAGGAGACTTGCAGGGGGTACGCAGTATTTT. As protein: CASRRLAGGTQYF.

This clonotype was counted between two and nine times. J is TRBJ2-3 and V is TRBV20-1, with a possible D match to TRBD1 (7 bases). Germline CDR1 and CDR2: DFQATT and SNEGSKA (reference sequence). The CDR3 length is 15 residues. The germline V and J ends were trimmed by 5 bases and 6 bases, with 21 bases remaining between them. DNA for the CDR3: TGCAGTGCTCCTCAGGGGGGAAACCCTGGGGATACGCAGTATTTT. This sequence encodes CSAPQGGNPGDTQYF.

This clonotype turned up a few times. J is TRBJ2-3 and V is TRBV4-3; maybe TRBD2 (5 bases). V was clipped by 4 bases and J by 6 bases, with 17 bases between them. CDR1 is LGHNA, CDR2 YSLEER, per germline. The CDR3 spans 15 residues. The CDR3 here is CASSRRAPGMDTQYF. In DNA form, the CDR3 reads TGCGCCAGCAGCCGGCGGGCCCCCGGGATGGATACGCAGTATTTT.

This clonotype showed up just a few times. Written as DNA, the CDR3 is TGTGCCAGCAGCTTAGATAGAAGAACTAACTATGGCTACACCTTC. This codes for CASSLDRRTNYGYTF. This chain links TRBV11-2 with TRBJ1-2; D remains ambiguous. Per germline, CDR1 SGHAT and CDR2 FQNNGV. Trimming removed 0 bases at V and 0 bases at J, with 8 bases between. The CDR3 totals 15 residues.

This clonotype was found a few times. The CDR3, as DNA: TGTGCCAGCAGCCCGACAGGGGGTTGGCAAGAGACCCAGTACTTC. It translates to CASSPTGGWQETQYF. The chain employs TRBV3-1 and TRBJ2-5; 9 positions agree with TRBD1. This CDR3 has 15 amino acids. V lost 4 bases, J lost 2 bases, and 5 bases stayed unmatched. Germline V gene lookup returns CDR1 LGHDT and CDR2 YNNKEL (reference sequence).

This clonotype was counted a few times. J is TRBJ2-3 and V is TRBV29-1; TRBD1 is a possible D gene (5 bases). Deletions cut 4 bases from V and 6 bases from J, with 17 bases between. Germline CDR1 SQVTM, CDR2 ANQGSEA. The CDR3 runs to 14 residues. Here the CDR3 DNA reads TGCAGCGTTGCCTTCCAGGGCTCGAGGGATACGCAGTATTTT. Translating gives CSVAFQGSRDTQYF.

This clonotype occurred a few times. The genes are TRBV3-1 and TRBJ2-7; 9 positions agree with TRBD2. CDR3 length equals 15 residues. Per germline, CDR1 LGHDT and CDR2 YNNKEL (reference sequence). The V segment lost 1 base and the J segment 2 bases; nucleotides outside the gene matches: 3. The chain's CDR3 is CASSQGSGGAYEQYF. The CDR3 DNA reads TGTGCCAGCAGCCAAGGTAGCGGGGGAGCCTACGAGCAGTACTTC.

This clonotype was observed a handful of times. The chain employs TRBV29-1 and TRBJ1-1, with D tentatively TRBD1 (5 bases). Germline V gene data show CDR1 as SQVTM and CDR2 as ANQGSEA. Trimming left V 6 bases short and J 2 bases short, with 10 bases between. This CDR3 region has 12 residues. CDR3 DNA sequence: TGCAGCGTGGACACTGTCAACACTGAAGCTTTCTTT. Translated, it gives CSVDTVNTEAFF.

This clonotype was observed a few times. The V and J genes are TRBV6-5 and TRBJ2-7; tentatively, D is TRBD1 (6 bases). Trimming pared 6 bases from V and 3 bases from J, leaving 12 bases between. CDR3 length: 13 residues. CDR1 and CDR2 (germline): MNHEY, SVGAGI. The CDR3 DNA reads TGTGCCAGCAGGTCAGGACAGCTCTACGAGCAGTACTTC. The encoded protein is CASRSGQLYEQYF.

About this clonotype itself: Mismatch with germline at one junction end may stem from a read error. This chain connects TRBV9 to TRBJ2-7, with 8 bases that match TRBD2. The CDR3 runs to 15 residues. Germline V gives CDR1 SGDLS, CDR2 YYNGEE. The CDR3 sequence: CASSPRVAGSYKQYF. CDR3 coding DNA: TGTGCCAGCAGCCCTCGCGTAGCGGGATCCTACAAGCAGTACTTC.

V gene TRBV29-1 combines with J gene TRBJ2-7; D is unresolved. The germline V gene encodes CDR1 SQVTM and CDR2 ANQGSEA. The length of the CDR3 is 12 residues. V was shortened by 4 bases and J by 5 bases, with 12 bases between the two germline ends. Here the CDR3 DNA reads TGCAGCGTTGCAGAAAACGGTAACGAGCAGTACTTC. It translates to CSVAENGNEQYF.

This clonotype turned up a few times. The V and J genes are TRBV5-1 and TRBJ2-1; the D gene is possibly TRBD2 (5 bases). The end of the DNA is better explained by TRBJ2-5, so the J call may be wrong. The CDR3 consists of 14 residues. The germline gives CDR1 SGHRS, CDR2 YFSETQ. CDR3 loop: CASHNPGERETQYF. CDR3 coding DNA: TGCGCCAGCCATAACCCCGGGGAGCGAGAGACCCAGTACTTC.

This clonotype was seen only once. One end of the junction varies from germline; a read error may be responsible. This chain joins TRBV2 and TRBJ2-6; a possible D gene is TRBD2 (5 bases). Germline V gene lookup returns CDR1 SNHLY and CDR2 FYNNEI. CDR3 size: 15 residues. Written as DNA, the CDR3 is TGTGCTCGCGAGGGATCGATATCTGGGGTCAACGTCCTGACTTTC. Its protein product is CAREGSISGVNVLTF.

The chain uses TRBV4-1 and TRBJ2-5; possibly TRBD1 for D (5 bases). This CDR3 region has 17 residues. Trimming stripped 2 bases from V and 5 bases from J, with 21 bases between. CDR1 is MGHRA and CDR2 is YSYEKL in the germline V gene. CDR3 DNA sequence: TGCGCCAGCAGCCAAATTTTTGTACTCAGGGCCGAGGAGACCCAGTACTTC. It is translated as CASSQIFVLRAEETQYF.

This chain links TRBV29-1 with TRBJ1-4; TRBD1 matches at 9 bases. In germline, CDR1 is SQVTM, CDR2 ANQGSEA. J was trimmed by 3 bases and V by 6 bases; bases with no gene match: 11. CDR3 length equals 16 residues. Here the CDR3 reads CSVRDRERSANEKLFF. CDR3 coding DNA: TGCAGCGTCCGGGACAGGGAAAGGAGTGCTAATGAAAAACTGTTTTTT. Full variable domain (remainder filled in from reference TRBV29-1 and TRBJ1-4): SAVISQKPSRDICQRGTSLTIQCQVDSQVTMMFWYRQQPGQSLTLIATANQGSEATYESGFVIDKFPISRPNLTFSTLTVSNMSPEDSSIYLCSVRDRERSANEKLFFGSGTQLSVL.

This clonotype was seen ten or more times. The chain employs TRBV2 and TRBJ2-7; no clear D gene. Trimming removed 7 bases from V and 1 base from J, with 11 bases in between. The CDR3 covers 13 residues. Germline values: CDR1 SNHLY, CDR2 FYNNEI. DNA for the CDR3: TGTGCCAGCACTGAGACACCATCCTACGAGCAGTACTTC. Its translation: CASTETPSYEQYF.